This paragraph covers one TCR beta chain sequence. The sample originates from a study of blood T cell repertoires in COVID-19. Study-level background: The study drew acute and convalescent COVID-19 samples from the United States, Italy and Spain. T cells, B-cell-depleted T cells, or PBMCs provided the cDNA or gDNA that served as material.

Per the original methods: For nucleated cells, counts were estimated from reference gene primer amplification. Only in-frame clones appear in the TCRdb table, and some are missing; sequencing was by immunoSEQ multiplex PCR. For V, J and clone size, that table is used; D and trimming come from the DNA. Here the sample spans 200,000 to 300,000 clones, roughly 88% being singletons. The source material was peripheral blood. The TCR comes from a woman between 25 and 40 years old with acute or convalescent COVID-19.

The CDR3 loop is CASSLPREVQGRAGYTF. In nucleotides, the CDR3 is TGCGCCAGCAGCTTACCCCGAGAAGTACAGGGTAGGGCTGGCTACACCTTC. The chain is built from TRBV5-1 and TRBJ1-2; D may be TRBD1 (6 bases). Per germline, CDR1 SGHRS and CDR2 YFSETQ. V lost 2 bases, J lost 7 bases, and 24 bases lay in between. The CDR3 spans 17 residues.